This T cell receptor beta chain originates from a study of spatial heterogeneity in lung cancer. Study findings and constraints: Tumors with more nonsynonymous mutations had more expanded intratumoral alpha and beta TCRs.

TCRdb re-called the 5' RACE reads with MiXCR, one entry per CDR3 protein. The sample includes 9,900 or so distinct CDR3 sequences, roughly 8% of them seen just once. Time point indicated: sample taken at primary tumor resection. The CDR3 totals 13 residues. V was clipped by 6 bases and J by 2 bases, with 8 bases between them. Germline V gene sequence: CDR1 DFQATT, CDR2 SNEGSKA (reference sequence). Ten or more counts support this clonotype. Antigen specificity is unknown. This specimen consisted of lung tumor tissue, obtained at surgery. The chain couples TRBV20-1 to TRBJ2-6; D gene uncertain. The sequence was obtained from a male donor with early-stage non-small cell lung cancer. The CDR3 DNA sequence: TGCAGTGCCGGGCCTCCTGGGGCCAACGTCCTGACTTTC. It translates to CSAGPPGANVLTF.